This is a list of T cell receptor beta chains from one sample in a study of read filtering for tumor transcriptome and immune sequencing. Each CDR3 protein is one row after TCRdb ran MiXCR on the reads. The sample holds 46,000 or so distinct CDR3 sequences, roughly 19% seen once. What was sequenced was a population of CD138-negative cells sorted from bone marrow. Every receptor here comes from a donor over 35 with multiple myeloma. The CDR3 runs from the conserved cysteine through the conserved F or W. D genes are given only for firm matches. Not every row has a clone size; where given, it reads once, few, many or a size class.

d_call clone_size cdr3_length j_call v_call cdr3_nt cdr3_aa
- many 16 TRBJ1-2 TRBV3-1 TGTGCCAGCAGCCAACGGACAGTCGGAGCTAACTATGGCTACACCTTC CASSQRTVGANYGYTF
- - 12 TRBJ1-1 TRBV7-2 TGTACCAGCAGCGAAGACAGAAGTAGGGCTTTCTTT CTSSEDRSRAFF
- many 12 TRBJ1-1 TRBV29-1 TGCAGCGTTTACAGGAAGAACACTGAAGCTTTCTTT CSVYRKNTEAFF
TRBD2 many 15 TRBJ2-3 TRBV7-3 TGTGCCAGCAGCTCCTTAGCGGGAGAGCCAGATACGCAGTATTTT CASSSLAGEPDTQYF
- - 14 TRBJ2-6 TRBV2 TGTGCCAGCAGTGTGAGCTCTGGGGCCAACGTCCTGGCTTTC CASSVSSGANVLAF
TRBD2 many 16 TRBJ2-4 TRBV7-2 TGTGCCAGCAGCCCCGGACTAGCGATAGCCAAAAACATTCAGTACTTC CASSPGLAIAKNIQYF
- many 14 TRBJ2-1 TRBV6-2/TRBV6-3 TGTGCCAGCACAGGGCCCAGCTCCTACAATGAGCAGTTCTTC CASTGPSSYNEQFF
- few 10 TRBJ2-7 TRBV19 TGTGCCAACGCCCGCGGCGTCACGTACTTC CANARGVTYF
- many 15 TRBJ2-5 TRBV24-1 TGTGCCACCAGTGACCCCCTGCCTGGGGCTGAGACCCAGTACTTC CATSDPLPGAETQYF
TRBD1 many 14 TRBJ1-1 TRBV7-9 TGTGCCAGCAGCCCGACAGGGCCGAAGTTTGAAGCTTTCTTT CASSPTGPKFEAFF
- many 15 TRBJ1-5 TRBV7-2 TGTGCCAGCAGCTTAGGGCAGGCAAGCAATCAGCCCCAGCATTTT CASSLGQASNQPQHF
TRBD2 - 14 TRBJ2-7 TRBV2 TGTGCCAGCAGTGAAGGGCTAGCGGGAGTTCAGCAGTACTTC CASSEGLAGVQQYF
- medium-sized 20 TRBJ2-1 TRBV4-1 TGCGCCAGCAGCCAAGCAACTCCAACAATGTTTGGCGGATCCTACAATGAGCAGTTCTTC CASSQATPTMFGGSYNEQFF
TRBD1 few 14 TRBJ1-3 TRBV12-3/TRBV12-4 TGTGCCAGCAGTCGACAGGGCTCTGGAAACACCATATATTTT CASSRQGSGNTIYF
- few 13 TRBJ2-3 TRBV7-2 TGTGCCAGCAGCCCCCCGGCGACAGATACGCAGTATTTT CASSPPATDTQYF
- many 13 TRBJ2-1 TRBV2 TGTGCCAGCAGTCGACAGGCAGCCTATGAGCAGTTCTTC CASSRQAAYEQFF
- many 15 TRBJ1-4 TRBV6-6 TGTGCCAGCAGTTACCAGGCAGCAACTAATGAAAAACTGTTTTTT CASSYQAATNEKLFF
TRBD2 - 15 TRBJ2-5 TRBV10-2 TGCGCTAGCAGGACTAGCGGGAGGTCAGGGGAGACCCAGTACTTC CASRTSGRSGETQYF
- - 13 TRBJ2-1 TRBV28 TGTGCCAGTAGGGTGGGGATCTACAATGAGCAGTTCTTC CASRVGIYNEQFF
- many 14 TRBJ2-1 TRBV11-2 TGTGCCAGCAGCTCTTACGGGGCAAACAATGAGCAGTTCTTC CASSSYGANNEQFF
- many 14 TRBJ2-1 TRBV5-1 TGCGCCAGCAGCTTGTTAGGGGCGACCAATGAGCAGTTCTTC CASSLLGATNEQFF
- medium-sized 14 TRBJ2-7 TRBV5-8 TGTGCCAGCAGCTTGTTACAGGGACCCTACGAGCAGTACTTC CASSLLQGPYEQYF
TRBD2 - 17 TRBJ2-7 TRBV7-8 TGTGCCAGCAGCTCCGCTCGTATGAGACTAGCGGTATACGAGCAGTACTTC CASSSARMRLAVYEQYF
TRBD2 many 15 TRBJ2-2 TRBV12-3/TRBV12-4 TGTGCCAGCAGTCTGGGACTAGCAACGGCCGGGGAGCTGTTTTTT CASSLGLATAGELFF
- - 14 TRBJ2-3 TRBV7-2 TGTGCCAGCAGCTTAGCCAGGGTGCGAGATACGCAGTATTTT CASSLARVRDTQYF
TRBD1 many 15 TRBJ2-5 TRBV4-1 TGCGCCAGCAGCCAAGGCGACAGGGCCCAAGAGACCCAGTACTTC CASSQGDRAQETQYF
- many 13 TRBJ1-2 TRBV3-1 TGTGCCAGCAGCCCCGGGTCCGCGGATGGCTACACCTTC CASSPGSADGYTF
TRBD1 many 14 TRBJ2-7 TRBV6-5 TGTGCCAGCAGTTACTCCCTTCAGGGGGCCGAGCAGTACTTC CASSYSLQGAEQYF
- many 11 TRBJ2-7 TRBV29-1 TGCAGCGTTTCCATCTCCTACGAGCAGTACTTC CSVSISYEQYF
TRBD1 many 15 TRBJ2-1 TRBV5-5 TGTGCCAGCAGCTTCCCGAGGACAGGTGACAATGAGCAGTTCTTC CASSFPRTGDNEQFF
- many 14 TRBJ2-1 TRBV7-2 TGTGCCAGCAGCTTAAGGGGACTTATCAATGAGCAGTTCTTC CASSLRGLINEQFF
- - 14 TRBJ2-2 TRBV12-3/TRBV12-4 TGTGCCAGCAGCATGATTGGGGGCGCCGGGGAGCTGTTTTTT CASSMIGGAGELFF
- many 14 TRBJ2-1 TRBV2 TGTGCCAGCAGTGAAGCCAGCCGACTAGACGAGCAGTTCTTC CASSEASRLDEQFF
- many 13 TRBJ2-3 TRBV12-3/TRBV12-4 TGTGCCAGCACCCCGGGGTTCACAGATACGCAGTATTTT CASTPGFTDTQYF
TRBD1 few 18 TRBJ2-1 TRBV5-4 TGTGCCAGCAGCTCGACCGTCCTGACAGGGGGCCCCTACAATGAGCAGTTCTTC CASSSTVLTGGPYNEQFF